This T cell receptor beta chain was identified in a study of blood T cell repertoires in COVID-19. At the level of the study: Both acute and convalescent COVID-19 samples were obtained from the United States, Italy and Spain. Sources were T cells, B-cell-depleted T cells, or PBMCs; the material itself was cDNA or gDNA.

Germline V gives CDR1 MGHRA, CDR2 YSYEKL. This CDR3 is 13 amino acids long. The J segment lost 7 bases and the V segment lost 2 bases, leaving 3 bases of the junction unmatched. In the authors' workflow: Estimated nucleated cell counts came from reference gene primer amplification. Repertoires were generated with immunoSEQ multiplex PCR, while TCRdb's copy carries only in-frame clones and drops some. V and J calls and clone size are given by that table; D and trimming were obtained from the DNA. Here the sample spans 65,000 or so clones, around four fifths being singletons. This TCR was sampled from a man aged 55 to 70 with acute or convalescent COVID-19. The chain is built from TRBV4-1 and TRBJ1-2; 8 bases fit TRBD1. Sequenced sample: peripheral blood. CDR3 in amino acids: CASSQSTGVGYTF. The CDR3 nucleotides read TGCGCCAGCAGCCAATCGACAGGGGTTGGCTACACCTTC.